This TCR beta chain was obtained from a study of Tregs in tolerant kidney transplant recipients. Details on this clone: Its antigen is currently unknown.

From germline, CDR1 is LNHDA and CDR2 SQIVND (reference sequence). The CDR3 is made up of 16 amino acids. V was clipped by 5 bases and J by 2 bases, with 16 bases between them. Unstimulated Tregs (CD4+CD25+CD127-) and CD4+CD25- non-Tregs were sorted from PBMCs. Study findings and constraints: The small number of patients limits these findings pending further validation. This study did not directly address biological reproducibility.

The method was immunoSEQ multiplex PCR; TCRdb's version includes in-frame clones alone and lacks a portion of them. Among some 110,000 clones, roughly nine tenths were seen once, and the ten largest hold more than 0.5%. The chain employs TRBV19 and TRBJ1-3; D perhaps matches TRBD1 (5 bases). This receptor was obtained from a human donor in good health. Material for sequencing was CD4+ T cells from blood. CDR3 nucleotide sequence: TGTGCCAGTAGTGGAACAGGAAGAGGCGCTGGAAACACCATATATTTT. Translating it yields CASSGTGRGAGNTIYF.